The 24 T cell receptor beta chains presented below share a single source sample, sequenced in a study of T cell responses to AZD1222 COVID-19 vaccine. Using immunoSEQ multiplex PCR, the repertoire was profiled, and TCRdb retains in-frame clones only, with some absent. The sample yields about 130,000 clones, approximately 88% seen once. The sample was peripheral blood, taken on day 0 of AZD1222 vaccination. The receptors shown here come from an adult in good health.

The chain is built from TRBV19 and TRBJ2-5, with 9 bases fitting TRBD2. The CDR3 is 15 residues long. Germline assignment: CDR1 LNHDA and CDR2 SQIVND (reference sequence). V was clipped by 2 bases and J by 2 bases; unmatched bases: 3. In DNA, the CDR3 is TGTGCCAGTAGTATATGGAGCGGGGGGCAAGAGACCCAGTACTTC. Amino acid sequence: CASSIWSGGQETQYF.

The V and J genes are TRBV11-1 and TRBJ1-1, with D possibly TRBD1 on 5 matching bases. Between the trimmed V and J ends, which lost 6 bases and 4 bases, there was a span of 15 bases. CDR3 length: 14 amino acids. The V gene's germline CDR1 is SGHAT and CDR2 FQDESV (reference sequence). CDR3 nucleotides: TGTGCCAGCAGTTCCAGGGTCGCGGTCACTGAAGCTTTCTTT. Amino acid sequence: CASSSRVAVTEAFF. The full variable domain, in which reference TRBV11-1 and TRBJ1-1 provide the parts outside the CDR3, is EAEVAQSPRYKITEKSQAVAFWCDPISGHATLYWYRQILGQGPELLVQFQDESVVDDSQLPKDRFSAERLKGVDSTLKIQPAELGDSAMYLCASSSRVAVTEAFFGQGTRLTVV.

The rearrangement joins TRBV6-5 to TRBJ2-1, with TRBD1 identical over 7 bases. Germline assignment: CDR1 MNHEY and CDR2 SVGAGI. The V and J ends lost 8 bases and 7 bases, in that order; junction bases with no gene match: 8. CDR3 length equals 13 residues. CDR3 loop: CASGTDLSNEQFF. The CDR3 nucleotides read TGTGCCAGCGGGACAGACCTTTCTAATGAGCAGTTCTTC.

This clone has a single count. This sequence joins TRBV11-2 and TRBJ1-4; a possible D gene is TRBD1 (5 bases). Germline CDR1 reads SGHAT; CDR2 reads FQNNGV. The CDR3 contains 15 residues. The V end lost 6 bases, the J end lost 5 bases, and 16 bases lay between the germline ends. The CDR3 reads CASRRGTAQNEKLFF. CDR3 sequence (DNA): TGTGCCAGCAGACGAGGGACCGCACAGAATGAAAAACTGTTTTTT.

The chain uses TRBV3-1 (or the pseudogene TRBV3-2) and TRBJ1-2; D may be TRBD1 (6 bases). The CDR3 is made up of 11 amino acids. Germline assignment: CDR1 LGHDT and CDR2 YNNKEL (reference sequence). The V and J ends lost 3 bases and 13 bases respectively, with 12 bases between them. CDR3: CASSHPGALTF. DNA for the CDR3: TGTGCCAGCAGCCATCCGGGGGCCCTCACCTTC.

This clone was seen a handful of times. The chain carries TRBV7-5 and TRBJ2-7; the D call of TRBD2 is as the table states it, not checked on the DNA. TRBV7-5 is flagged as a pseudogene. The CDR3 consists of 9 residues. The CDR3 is CARNNEQYF. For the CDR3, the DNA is TGTGCCAGAAATAACGAGCAGTACTTC.

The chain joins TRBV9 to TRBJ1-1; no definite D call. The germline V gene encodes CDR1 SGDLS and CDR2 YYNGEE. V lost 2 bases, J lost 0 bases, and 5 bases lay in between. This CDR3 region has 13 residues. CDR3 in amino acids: CASSVKVNTEAFF. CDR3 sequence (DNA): TGTGCCAGCAGCGTTAAGGTGAACACTGAAGCTTTCTTT.

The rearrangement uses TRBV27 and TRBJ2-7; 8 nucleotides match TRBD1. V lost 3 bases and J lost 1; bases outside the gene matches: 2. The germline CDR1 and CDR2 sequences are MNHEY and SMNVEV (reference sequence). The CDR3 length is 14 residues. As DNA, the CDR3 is TGTGCCAGCAGTTTCCAGGGGGCTTCCTACGAGCAGTACTTC. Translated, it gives CASSFQGASYEQYF.

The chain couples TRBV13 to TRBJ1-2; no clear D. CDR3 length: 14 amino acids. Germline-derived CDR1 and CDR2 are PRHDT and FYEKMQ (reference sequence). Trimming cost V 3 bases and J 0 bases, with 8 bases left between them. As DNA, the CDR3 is TGTGCCAGCAGCTTGTCGGGTGCTAACTATGGCTACACCTTC. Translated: CASSLSGANYGYTF. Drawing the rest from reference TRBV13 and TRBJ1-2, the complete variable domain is AAGVIQSPRHLIKEKRETATLKCYPIPRHDTVYWYQQGPGQDPQFLISFYEKMQSDKGSIPDRFSAQQFSDYHSELNMSSLELGDSALYFCASSLSGANYGYTFGSGTRLTVV.

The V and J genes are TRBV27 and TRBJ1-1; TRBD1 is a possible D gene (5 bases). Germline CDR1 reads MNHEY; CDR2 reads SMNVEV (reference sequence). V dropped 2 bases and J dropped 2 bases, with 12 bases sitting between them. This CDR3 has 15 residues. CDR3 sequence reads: CASSLGWGTNTEAFF. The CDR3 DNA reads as TGTGCCAGCAGTTTAGGGTGGGGGACTAACACTGAAGCTTTCTTT.

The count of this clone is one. CDR3 nucleotides: TGCGCCAGCAGCCTCGGACAGAGCACAGATACGCAGTATTTT. Its protein product is CASSLGQSTDTQYF. This chain links TRBV4-1 with TRBJ2-3; weak D call: TRBD1 (6 bases). The CDR3 is made up of 14 amino acids. Trimming took off 4 bases at V and 0 bases at J, with 8 bases between the two ends. The germline CDR1 and CDR2 sequences are MGHRA and YSYEKL.

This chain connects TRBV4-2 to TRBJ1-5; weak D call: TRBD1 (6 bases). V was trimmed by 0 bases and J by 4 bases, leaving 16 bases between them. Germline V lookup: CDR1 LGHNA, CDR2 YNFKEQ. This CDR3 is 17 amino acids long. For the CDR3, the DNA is TGTGCCAGCAGCCAAGAACTACGGACAGAGAAAAATCAGCCCCAGCATTTT. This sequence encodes CASSQELRTEKNQPQHF.

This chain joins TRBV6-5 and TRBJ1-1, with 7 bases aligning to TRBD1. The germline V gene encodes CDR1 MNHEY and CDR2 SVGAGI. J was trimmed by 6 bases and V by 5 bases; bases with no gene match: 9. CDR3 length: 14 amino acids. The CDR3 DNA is TGTGCCAGCAGTCCCAGACAGGGTATAGCTGAAGCTTTCTTT. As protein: CASSPRQGIAEAFF.

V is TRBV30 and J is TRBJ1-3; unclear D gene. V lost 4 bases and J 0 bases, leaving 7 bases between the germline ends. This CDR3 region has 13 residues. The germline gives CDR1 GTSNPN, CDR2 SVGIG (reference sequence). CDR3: CAWTDVSGNTIYF. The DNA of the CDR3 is TGTGCCTGGACGGATGTCTCTGGAAACACCATATATTTT.

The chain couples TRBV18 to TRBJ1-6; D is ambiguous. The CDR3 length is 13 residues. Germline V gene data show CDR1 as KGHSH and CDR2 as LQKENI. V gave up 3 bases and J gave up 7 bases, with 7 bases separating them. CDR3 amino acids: CASSPETNSPLHF. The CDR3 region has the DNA TGTGCCAGCTCACCGGAGACGAATTCACCCCTCCACTTT.

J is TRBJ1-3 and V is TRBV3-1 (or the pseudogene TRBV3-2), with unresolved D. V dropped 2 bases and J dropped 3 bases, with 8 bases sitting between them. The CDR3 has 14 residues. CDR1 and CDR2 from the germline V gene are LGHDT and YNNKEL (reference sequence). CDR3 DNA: TGTGCCAGCAGCCAACCGTGGGGTGGAAACACCATATATTTT. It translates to CASSQPWGGNTIYF.

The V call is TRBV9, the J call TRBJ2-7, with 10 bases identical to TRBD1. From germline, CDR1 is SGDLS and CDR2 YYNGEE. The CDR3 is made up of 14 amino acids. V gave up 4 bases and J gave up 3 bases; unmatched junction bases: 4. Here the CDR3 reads CASSPRDRGYEQYF. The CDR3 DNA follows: TGTGCCAGCAGCCCGAGGGACAGGGGCTACGAGCAGTACTTC.

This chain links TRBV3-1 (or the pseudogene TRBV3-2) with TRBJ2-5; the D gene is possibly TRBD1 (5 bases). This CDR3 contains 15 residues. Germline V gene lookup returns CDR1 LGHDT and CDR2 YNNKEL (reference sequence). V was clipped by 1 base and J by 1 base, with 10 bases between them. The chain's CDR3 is CASSQAPGPQETQYF. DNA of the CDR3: TGTGCCAGCAGCCAAGCTCCAGGGCCCCAAGAGACCCAGTACTTC.

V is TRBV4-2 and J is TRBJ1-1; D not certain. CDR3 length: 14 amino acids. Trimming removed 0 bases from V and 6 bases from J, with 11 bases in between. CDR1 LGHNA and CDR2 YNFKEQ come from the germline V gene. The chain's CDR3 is CASSQDGQGSEAFF. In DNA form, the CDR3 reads TGTGCCAGCAGCCAAGATGGTCAAGGCTCTGAAGCTTTCTTT.

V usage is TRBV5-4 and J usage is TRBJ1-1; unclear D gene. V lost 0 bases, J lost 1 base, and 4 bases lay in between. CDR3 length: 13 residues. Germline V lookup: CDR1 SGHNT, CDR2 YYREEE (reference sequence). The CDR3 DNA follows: TGTGCCAGCAGCTTGGATACGAACACTGAAGCTTTCTTT. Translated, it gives CASSLDTNTEAFF. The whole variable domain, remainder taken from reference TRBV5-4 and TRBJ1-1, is ETGVTQSPTHLIKTRGQQVTLRCSSQSGHNTVSWYQQALGQGPQFIFQYYREEENGRGNFPPRFSGLQFPNYSSELNVNALELDDSALYLCASSLDTNTEAFFGQGTRLTVV.

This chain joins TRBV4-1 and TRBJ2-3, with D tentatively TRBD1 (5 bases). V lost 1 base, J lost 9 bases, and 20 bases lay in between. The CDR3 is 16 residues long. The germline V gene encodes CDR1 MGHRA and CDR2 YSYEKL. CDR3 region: CASSQAARAQGATQYF. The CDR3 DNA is TGCGCCAGCAGCCAAGCAGCAAGGGCCCAAGGGGCCACGCAGTATTTT.

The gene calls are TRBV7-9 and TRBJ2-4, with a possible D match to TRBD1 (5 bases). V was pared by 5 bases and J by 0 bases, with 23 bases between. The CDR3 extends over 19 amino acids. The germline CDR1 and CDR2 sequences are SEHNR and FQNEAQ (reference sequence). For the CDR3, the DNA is TGTGCCAGCAGCCAACTTACGACGACAGACGCCTTAGCCAAAAACATTCAGTACTTC. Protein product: CASSQLTTTDALAKNIQYF.

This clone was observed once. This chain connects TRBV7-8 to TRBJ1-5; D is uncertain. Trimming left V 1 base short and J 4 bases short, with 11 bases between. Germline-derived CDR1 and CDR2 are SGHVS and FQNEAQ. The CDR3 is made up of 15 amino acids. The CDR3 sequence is CASSLGWAGNQPQHF. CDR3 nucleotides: TGTGCCAGCAGCTTAGGTTGGGCCGGGAATCAGCCCCAGCATTTT.

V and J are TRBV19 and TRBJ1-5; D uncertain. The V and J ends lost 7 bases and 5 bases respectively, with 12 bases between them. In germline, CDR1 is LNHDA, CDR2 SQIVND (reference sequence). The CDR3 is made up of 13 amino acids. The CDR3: CASMEEGYQPQHF. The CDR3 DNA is TGTGCCAGTATGGAGGAAGGGTATCAGCCCCAGCATTTT.